This TCR beta chain is drawn from a study of human T cells and chemical hapten exposure. Whole-study context: The study traced per-sample TCR yield variation mainly to small differences in pooled library volumes. Study outcomes and limitations: No shift was seen in TCRs above 1 in 1000 frequency with DPC sensitization.

This clonotype was counted at least ten times. Antigen unknown. Library construction involved attaching unique molecular identifiers to individual cDNA molecules, which allowed quantitative, reproducible TCR counting. In the study's own analysis: Per sample, the median was around 96,000 TCRs, with values from about 22,000 to 700,000. A single record per CDR3 protein comes from TCRdb applying MiXCR to the RACE reads. For this entry, the V and J calls and clone size follow TCRdb and not the study's own pipeline. The data hold approximately 59,000 distinct CDR3 sequences, with 6% to 7% observed a single time. The sample's time point: healthy volunteer bleed at 6 weeks. Total RNA was isolated from whole blood that had not been fractionated. The sequence was collected from a female donor in good health. Some clones in this sample may be carry-over from other donors' samples. Sequenced material: whole blood.

The CDR3 DNA reads as TGCAGCCCTGAGGAGGGTATGAACACTGAAGCTTTCTTT. It yields the protein CSPEEGMNTEAFF. The chain links TRBV29-1 to TRBJ1-1; D uncertain. Germline CDR1 SQVTM, CDR2 ANQGSEA. V gave up 8 bases and J gave up 0 bases, with 13 bases separating them. This CDR3 is 13 amino acids long.